This TCR beta chain was recovered during a study of blood T cell repertoires in COVID-19. Original processing methods: Amplification with reference gene primers provided the estimates of nucleated cell counts. Some clones are missing from TCRdb's copy, which holds only in-frame ones; the method was immunoSEQ multiplex PCR. V and J calls plus clone size are reproduced from that table; the DNA served to infer D and trimming. The sample has under 55,000 clones; approximately 88% are singletons. Input material: peripheral blood. The TCR originated in a human donor in a cohort sampled during active COVID-19.

CDR3 loop: CASSQELQGNEQFF. The CDR3, as DNA: TGTGCCAGCAGCCAAGAATTACAGGGGAATGAGCAGTTCTTC. The rearrangement joins TRBV11-1 to TRBJ2-1; 7 bases agree with TRBD1. Germline V gene lookup returns CDR1 SGHAT and CDR2 FQDESV (reference sequence). The CDR3 covers 14 residues. With 5 bases clipped from V and 7 bases from J, the junction kept 8 bases outside the gene matches.